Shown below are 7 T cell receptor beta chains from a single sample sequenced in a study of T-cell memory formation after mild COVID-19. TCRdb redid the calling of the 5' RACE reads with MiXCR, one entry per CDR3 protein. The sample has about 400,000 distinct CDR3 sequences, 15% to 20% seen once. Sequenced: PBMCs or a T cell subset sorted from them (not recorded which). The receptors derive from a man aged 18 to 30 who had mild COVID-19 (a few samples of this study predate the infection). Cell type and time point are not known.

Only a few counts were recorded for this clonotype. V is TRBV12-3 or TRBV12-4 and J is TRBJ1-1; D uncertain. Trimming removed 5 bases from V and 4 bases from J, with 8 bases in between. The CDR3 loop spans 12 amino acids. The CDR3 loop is CASSATGTEAFF. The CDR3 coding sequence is TGTGCCAGCAGTGCGACGGGCACTGAAGCTTTCTTT.

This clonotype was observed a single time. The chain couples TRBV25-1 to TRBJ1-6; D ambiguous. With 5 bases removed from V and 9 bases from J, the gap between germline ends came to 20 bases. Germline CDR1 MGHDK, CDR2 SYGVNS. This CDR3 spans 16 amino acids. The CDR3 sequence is CASSPYGRILGSPLHF. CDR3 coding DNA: TGTGCCAGCAGTCCCTACGGACGGATCTTGGGTTCACCCCTCCACTTT.

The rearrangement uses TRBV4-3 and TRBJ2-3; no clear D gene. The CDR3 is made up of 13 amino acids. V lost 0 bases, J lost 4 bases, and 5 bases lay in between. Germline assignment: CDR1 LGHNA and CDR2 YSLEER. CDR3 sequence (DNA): TGCGCCAGCAGCCAAGAAGCTTCAGATACGCAGTATTTT. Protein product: CASSQEASDTQYF.

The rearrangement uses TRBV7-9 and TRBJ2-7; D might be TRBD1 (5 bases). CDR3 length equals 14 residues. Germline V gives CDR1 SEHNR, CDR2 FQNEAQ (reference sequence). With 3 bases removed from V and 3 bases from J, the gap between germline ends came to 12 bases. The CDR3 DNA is TGTGCCAGCAGCTTGACAGCGTCTTACTACGAGCAGTACTTC. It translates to CASSLTASYYEQYF.

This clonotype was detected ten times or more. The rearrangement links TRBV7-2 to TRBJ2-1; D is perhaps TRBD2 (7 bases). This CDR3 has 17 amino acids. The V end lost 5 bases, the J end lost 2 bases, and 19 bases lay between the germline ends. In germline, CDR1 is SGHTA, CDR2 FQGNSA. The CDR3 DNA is TGTGCCAGCAGCGTCAGGGGACGGGGGGAACCCTACAATGAGCAGTTCTTC. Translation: CASSVRGRGEPYNEQFF.

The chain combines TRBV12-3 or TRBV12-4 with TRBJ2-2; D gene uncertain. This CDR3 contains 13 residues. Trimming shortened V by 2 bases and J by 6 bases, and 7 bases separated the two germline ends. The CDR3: CASSLIGAGELFF. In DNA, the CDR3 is TGTGCCAGCAGTTTAATAGGTGCCGGGGAGCTGTTTTTT.

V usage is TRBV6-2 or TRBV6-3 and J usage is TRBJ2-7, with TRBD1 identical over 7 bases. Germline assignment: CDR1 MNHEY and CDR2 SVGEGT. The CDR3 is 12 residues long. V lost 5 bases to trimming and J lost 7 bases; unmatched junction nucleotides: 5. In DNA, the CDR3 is TGTGCCAGCAGTCTACAGGGGCTGGAGCAGTACGTC. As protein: CASSLQGLEQYV.